This TCR beta chain was captured by sequencing in a study of cytomegalovirus exposure and HLA in healthy donors. Study-wide results and caveats: Among TCR beta chains of equal frequency, HLA-associated ones were more clonally expanded in a later analysis. What TCR beta sequences reportedly achieved was accurate prediction of HLA-A and HLA-B alleles in most subjects. In a later analysis, most CMV-associated TCR beta chains appeared HLA-restricted. Three chains tied to CMV proved CMV antigen-specific in vitro.

Points on this clone: Its antigen is as yet unknown.

Amplification used 60 Vbeta primers and 13 Jbeta primers. TCRdb keeps only in-frame clones here, not all; method: immunoSEQ multiplex PCR. The data contain around 190,000 clones, around 77% of them singletons. The germline CDR1 and CDR2 sequences are MNHEY and SMNVEV (reference sequence). The CDR3 is 15 amino acids. With 3 bases removed from V and 2 bases from J, the gap between germline ends came to 12 bases. The chain links TRBV27 to TRBJ2-3, with D possibly being TRBD1 (5 bases). The sequenced sample consisted of PBMCs. The receptor was derived from a woman aged 25 to 45 in good health and CMV-seronegative. DNA of the CDR3: TGTGCCAGCAGTTTCAGGGTGGGGTACACAGATACGCAGTATTTT. The encoded protein is CASSFRVGYTDTQYF.